Each of the 30 T cell receptor beta chains below was sequenced from the same sample in a study of beta chain features in type 1 diabetes. cDNA synthesis used the whole RNA isolate, giving expressed TCRB sequences. Profiled with immunoSEQ multiplex PCR; TCRdb holds only in-frame clones, not every one. The repertoire holds over 150,000 clones, with roughly 8% as singletons. The sequenced sample was central memory CD4+ T cells from blood. These receptors all come from a man younger than 35 in good health.

This clone was seen repeatedly, ten times or more. The chain has TRBV27 and TRBJ2-7; 9 nucleotides match TRBD1. The CDR3 consists of 14 residues. J gave up 7 bases and V 2 bases, and 6 bases lay outside the gene matches. Germline CDR1 MNHEY, CDR2 SMNVEV (reference sequence). The CDR3 sequence: CASSLLQGAGEQYF. Written as DNA, the CDR3 is TGTGCCAGCAGTTTACTACAGGGGGCAGGGGAGCAGTACTTC.

This clone was counted between two and nine times. The same CDR3 arises from other DNA sequences in this sample as well. The V gene is TRBV7-9, the J gene TRBJ1-4; D call uncertain. CDR3 length: 14 residues. Germline CDR1 and CDR2: SEHNR and FQNEAQ (reference sequence). Trimming took off 6 bases at V and 4 bases at J, with 12 bases between the two ends. CDR3 sequence: CASSPGRGNEKLFF. CDR3 coding DNA: TGTGCCAGCAGTCCGGGCCGGGGTAATGAAAAACTGTTTTTT.

The rearrangement links TRBV2 to TRBJ1-5; TRBD1 aligns across 7 bases. V was pared by 6 bases and J by 2 bases, with 4 bases of the junction left unmatched. The CDR3 loop spans 14 amino acids. Germline lookup yields CDR1 SNHLY and CDR2 FYNNEI. The CDR3 is CASRYTGGNQPQHF. In DNA form, the CDR3 reads TGTGCCAGCAGATATACAGGGGGCAATCAGCCCCAGCATTTT.

The chain recombines TRBV28 with TRBJ2-1; 8 nucleotides agree with TRBD2. With 3 bases clipped from V and 0 bases from J, the junction kept 4 bases outside the gene matches. CDR3 length equals 16 residues. Per germline, CDR1 MDHEN and CDR2 SYDVKM. The CDR3 sequence is CASSLAGGSSYNEQFF. As DNA, the CDR3 is TGTGCCAGCAGTTTGGCGGGGGGCAGCTCCTACAATGAGCAGTTCTTC.

This clone occurred a few times. V and J are TRBV19 and TRBJ1-5; 11 nucleotides match TRBD1. The CDR3 covers 16 residues. With 7 bases clipped from V and 4 bases from J, the junction kept 9 bases outside the gene matches. Germline V CDR1 and CDR2: LNHDA, SQIVND (reference sequence). For the CDR3, the DNA is TGTGCCAGTACAAGACCCGGGACAGGGGGTAATCAGCCCCAGCATTTT. It encodes CASTRPGTGGNQPQHF. The whole variable domain, filled in from reference TRBV19 and TRBJ1-5, reads DGGITQSPKYLFRKEGQNVTLSCEQNLNHDAMYWYRQDPGQGLRLIYYSQIVNDFQKGDIAEGYSVSREKKESFPLTVTSAQKNPTAFYLCASTRPGTGGNQPQHFGDGTRLSIL.

V is TRBV2 and J is TRBJ2-7; 7 positions agree with TRBD1. Trimming cost V 11 bases and J 4 bases; bases outside gene matches: 11. Germline V CDR1 and CDR2: SNHLY, FYNNEI. The CDR3 spans 13 residues. The chain's CDR3 is CAGTRDRLYEQYF. The CDR3 DNA is TGTGCCGGAACCCGGGACAGACTATACGAGCAGTACTTC.

A remark on this clone: The junction and the germline gene differ at one end; a read error may be behind it. The rearrangement joins TRBV7-9 to TRBJ2-5; 11 bases map to TRBD2. CDR3 size: 16 residues. The germline gives CDR1 SEHNR, CDR2 FQNEAQ (reference sequence). CDR3 DNA sequence: TGTGCCAGCAGCCTAGCAGCTAGCGGGGGGAAAGAGACCCAGTACTTC. Amino acids: CASSLAASGGKETQYF.

About this clone itself: A junction boundary mismatches the germline segment, possibly from a read error. V usage is TRBV5-4 and J usage is TRBJ2-3; possibly TRBD2 for D (5 bases). The CDR3 is 13 amino acids. Germline assignment: CDR1 SGHNT and CDR2 YYREEE (reference sequence). For the CDR3, the DNA is TGCGCCAGCAGCCAATTCAGAGGGGATACGCAGTATTTT. This gives the protein CASSQFRGDTQYF.

This clone was seen repeatedly, ten times or more. Here the CDR3 reads CASSQRQGQYGYTF. CDR3 nucleotides: TGCGCCAGCAGCCAGCGACAGGGGCAGTATGGCTACACCTTC. The genes are TRBV4-3 and TRBJ1-2; 8 nucleotides align to TRBD1. Germline assignment: CDR1 LGHNA and CDR2 YSLEER. This CDR3 has 14 amino acids. V gave up 3 bases and J gave up 5 bases; unmatched junction bases: 5.

This chain uses TRBV28 with TRBJ1-5; D gene ambiguous. This CDR3 contains 16 residues. Germline V gene lookup returns CDR1 MDHEN and CDR2 SYDVKM. Deletions cut 6 bases from V and 2 bases from J, with 17 bases between. CDR3 in amino acids: CASRLLDTTGNQPQHF. CDR3 bases: TGTGCCAGCAGATTACTAGATACCACGGGCAATCAGCCCCAGCATTTT.

The chain carries TRBV4-1 and TRBJ2-7; the match to TRBD2 covers 7 bases. Germline V CDR1 and CDR2: MGHRA, YSYEKL. The CDR3 runs 16 residues. With 1 base clipped from V and 4 bases from J, the junction kept 10 bases outside the gene matches. In DNA, the CDR3 is TGCGCCAGCAGCCAAGCGAAGCGGGGTGTCGAATACGAGCAGTACTTC. Translation gives CASSQAKRGVEYEQYF.

The chain uses TRBV30 and TRBJ2-1, with no clear D. This CDR3 contains 14 residues. The germline CDR1 and CDR2 sequences are GTSNPN and SVGIG (reference sequence). Trimming took 0 bases from V and 10 from J, leaving 16 bases between them. Here the CDR3 reads CAWSVKAVKNEQFF. DNA for the CDR3: TGTGCCTGGAGTGTAAAGGCGGTTAAGAACGAGCAGTTCTTC.

This clone has more than one count but fewer than ten. The chain is built from TRBV30 and TRBJ2-5; D uncertain. This CDR3 is built from 14 residues. Trimming took off 4 bases at V and 1 base at J, with 13 bases between the two ends. Germline values: CDR1 GTSNPN, CDR2 SVGIG (reference sequence). CDR3 nucleotide sequence: TGTGCCTGGAATGTTAACTCTCCCCAAGAGACCCAGTACTTC. Amino acids: CAWNVNSPQETQYF.

This clone occurred a few times. V is TRBV30 and J is TRBJ2-7, with D possibly matching TRBD1 (5 bases). This CDR3 has 13 residues. Germline lookup yields CDR1 GTSNPN and CDR2 SVGIG (reference sequence). Trimming cost V 0 bases and J 3 bases, with 9 bases left between them. CDR3 region: CAWSVSRGYEQYF. As DNA, the CDR3 is TGTGCCTGGAGTGTATCAAGGGGCTACGAGCAGTACTTC.

This clone was counted a few times. The chain is built from TRBV11-2 and TRBJ1-3; D is unclear. The CDR3 covers 16 residues. With 1 base removed from V and 0 bases from J, the gap between germline ends came to 10 bases. CDR1 and CDR2 from the germline V gene are SGHAT and FQNNGV. CDR3 sequence reads: CASSLGRGSSGNTIYF. CDR3 nucleotides: TGTGCCAGCAGCTTAGGTAGAGGCAGCTCTGGAAACACCATATATTTT. The full variable domain, in which reference TRBV11-2 and TRBJ1-3 provide the parts outside the CDR3, is EAGVAQSPRYKIIEKRQSVAFWCNPISGHATLYWYQQILGQGPKLLIQFQNNGVVDDSQLPKDRFSAERLKGVDSTLKIQPAKLEDSAVYLCASSLGRGSSGNTIYFGEGSWLTVV.

This clone was recorded at least ten times. This chain joins TRBV4-3 and TRBJ2-4; unclear D gene. Trimming shortened V by 0 bases and J by 3 bases, and 9 bases separated the two germline ends. The CDR3 runs 15 residues. CDR1 and CDR2 from the germline V gene are LGHNA and YSLEER. The CDR3 DNA follows: TGCGCCAGCAGCCAAGATGAGGTAGTCAAAAACATTCAGTACTTC. Translating gives CASSQDEVVKNIQYF.

The chain joins TRBV6-6 to TRBJ2-3, with D possibly TRBD2 on 5 matching bases. In germline, CDR1 is MNHNY, CDR2 SVGAGI (reference sequence). The CDR3 has 15 residues. The V and J ends lost 8 bases and 2 bases respectively, with 17 bases between them. The DNA for the CDR3 is TGTGCCAGCCGATTGATCCGAGGGATCACAGATACGCAGTATTTT. It is translated as CASRLIRGITDTQYF.

This rearrangement joins TRBV18 to TRBJ1-2; weak D call: TRBD1 (6 bases). The CDR3 has 15 residues. The germline gives CDR1 KGHSH, CDR2 LQKENI. The V end lost 8 bases, the J end lost 5 bases, and 21 bases lay between the germline ends. In DNA form, the CDR3 reads TGTGCCAGCGGCAAAGCAACAAATACAGGGTATGGCTACACCTTC. Amino acids: CASGKATNTGYGYTF.

J is TRBJ1-5 and V is TRBV6-6, with 10 bases aligning to TRBD1. CDR1 is MNHNY, CDR2 SVGAGI, per germline (reference sequence). This CDR3 has 16 residues. V lost 6 bases and J lost 5; bases outside the gene matches: 10. The CDR3 DNA is TGTGCCAGCAGACCCGGGACAGGGGTTTCTTATCAGCCCCAGCATTTT. It translates to CASRPGTGVSYQPQHF.

This clone has just a few counts. The chain couples TRBV9 to TRBJ2-3; 12 positions match TRBD2. Germline trimming cut 3 bases from V and 1 base from J; bases unmatched to any gene: 3. Looked up from germline, CDR1 is SGDLS and CDR2 is YYNGEE. This CDR3 has 16 residues. The CDR3 DNA follows: TGTGCCAGCAGCGGCCGGACTAGCGGGGGCACAGATACGCAGTATTTT. This sequence encodes CASSGRTSGGTDTQYF.

This clone was recorded once. This sequence joins TRBV2 and TRBJ2-3, with D possibly matching TRBD1 (5 bases). In germline, CDR1 is SNHLY, CDR2 FYNNEI. The CDR3 loop spans 15 amino acids. Deletions cut 2 bases from V and 1 base from J, with 10 bases between. CDR3 in DNA: TGTGCCAGCAGTGAAAATGGGGCAGGCACAGATACGCAGTATTTT. Its translation is CASSENGAGTDTQYF.

The chain carries TRBV5-4 and TRBJ2-7, with a tentative D call TRBD1 (5 bases). The CDR3 sequence is 14 residues long. CDR1 is SGHNT and CDR2 is YYREEE in the germline V gene (reference sequence). The V and J ends lost 4 bases and 2 bases respectively, with 13 bases between them. CDR3 region: CASSPDRYAYEQYF. The CDR3 DNA reads TGTGCCAGCAGCCCCGACAGATACGCCTACGAGCAGTACTTC.

The genes are TRBV11-2 and TRBJ1-2, with 10 nucleotides matching TRBD1. The CDR3 loop spans 15 amino acids. Germline V gene lookup returns CDR1 SGHAT and CDR2 FQNNGV. Losses at the gene ends were 1 base for V and 8 bases for J; bases not matched to a gene: 7. CDR3 sequence reads: CASSLVAGQGRGYTF. In nucleotides, the CDR3 is TGTGCCAGCAGCTTAGTAGCGGGACAGGGGAGAGGCTACACCTTC.

The rearrangement links TRBV5-1 to TRBJ2-1; the D gene is possibly TRBD1 (6 bases). Germline V gene data show CDR1 as SGHRS and CDR2 as YFSETQ. The CDR3 is made up of 15 amino acids. Trimming cost V 5 bases and J 0 bases, with 12 bases left between them. The CDR3 protein is CASRGGVTSYNEQFF. CDR3 DNA: TGCGCCAGCAGAGGGGGAGTGACCTCCTACAATGAGCAGTTCTTC. Full variable domain (rest looked up from reference TRBV5-1 and TRBJ2-1): KAGVTQTPRYLIKTRGQQVTLSCSPISGHRSVSWYQQTPGQGLQFLFEYFSETQRNKGNFPGRFSGRQFSNSRSEMNVSTLELGDSALYLCASRGGVTSYNEQFFGPGTRLTVL.

The chain is built from TRBV7-3 and TRBJ2-1; D is unclear. CDR3 size: 12 residues. Trimming cost V 1 base and J 10 bases, with 8 bases left between them. The V gene's germline CDR1 is SGHTA and CDR2 FQGTGA. The CDR3 coding sequence is TGTGCCAGCAGCTTAAATACCAGGGAGCAGTTCTTC. As protein: CASSLNTREQFF. Combining the CDR3 with reference TRBV7-3 and TRBJ2-1 gives the whole variable domain GAGVSQTPSNKVTEKGKYVELRCDPISGHTALYWYRQSLGQGPEFLIYFQGTGAADDSGLPNDRFFAVRPEGSVSTLKIQRTERGDSAVYLCASSLNTREQFFGPGTRLTVL.

This chain links TRBV19 with TRBJ2-1; 9 nucleotides agree with TRBD2. The germline gives CDR1 LNHDA, CDR2 SQIVND (reference sequence). The junction had 7 bases not matched to a gene; V was cut back by 0 bases and J by 7 bases. The CDR3 loop spans 16 amino acids. Written as DNA, the CDR3 is TGTGCCAGTAGTATAGAAGGGCGGGGGGGTACAAATGAGCAGTTCTTC. The encoded protein is CASSIEGRGGTNEQFF.

This clone was counted a few times. This sequence joins TRBV15 and TRBJ2-2; D gene ambiguous. This CDR3 comprises 14 residues. Trimming removed 0 bases at V and 6 bases at J, with 8 bases between. Germline V lookup: CDR1 LNHNV, CDR2 YYDKDF (reference sequence). Here the CDR3 reads CATSRDGASGELFF. The CDR3 coding sequence is TGTGCCACCAGCAGAGATGGAGCCTCCGGGGAGCTGTTTTTT.

The genes are TRBV6-5 and TRBJ2-7; TRBD2 matches at 8 bases. Germline V lookup: CDR1 MNHEY, CDR2 SVGAGI. V dropped 4 bases and J dropped 7; count of bases not matched to a gene: 9. This CDR3 has 14 residues. CDR3 nucleotide sequence: TGTGCCAGCAGTTCCCCGGGACTAGTAAGGGAGCAGTACTTC. Translating gives CASSSPGLVREQYF.

V is TRBV6-5 and J is TRBJ2-5, with TRBD2 identical over 9 bases. Germline V lookup: CDR1 MNHEY, CDR2 SVGAGI. The CDR3 is 15 amino acids. Germline trimming cut 0 bases from V and 5 bases from J; bases unmatched to any gene: 4. The CDR3 DNA follows: TGTGCCAGCAGTTACTCGCTAGCGGGAATGGAGACCCAGTACTTC. Its protein product is CASSYSLAGMETQYF.

In this sample, this clone turned up a few times. The V call is TRBV18, the J call TRBJ2-7; the match to TRBD1 covers 7 bases. The CDR3 is 15 amino acids. Germline trimming cut 6 bases from V and 0 bases from J; bases unmatched to any gene: 8. The V gene's germline CDR1 is KGHSH and CDR2 LQKENI. This CDR3 is CASSRGGDSSYEQYF. The CDR3 DNA is TGTGCCAGCTCCCGAGGGGGCGACAGCTCCTACGAGCAGTACTTC.